This T cell receptor (beta chain) was obtained from a study of beta chain features in type 1 diabetes. The entirety of the isolated RNA underwent reverse transcription, so expressed TCRB transcripts were sequenced. Sequencing used immunoSEQ multiplex PCR; TCRdb keeps in-frame clones, though not all of them. The top ten clones hold around 0.016% of a sample with some 280,000 clones, 14% of them seen once. Germline assignment: CDR1 SGHTA and CDR2 FQGNSA. The trim removed 4 bases at V and 11 bases at J, leaving 7 bases unmatched. The CDR3 has 13 amino acids. Study-wide results and limits: TCRB CDR3s from Type 1 diabetes patients were moderately but significantly shorter in all four CD4+ subsets.

By way of CD45RO/CCR7/CD25/CD127/CD95/CD27, the CD4+ regulatory, stem cell-like memory, central memory and naive cells were sorted. Only a few counts were recorded for this clone. Its antigen is not identified. This receptor was obtained from a man aged 25 to 40 with type 1 diabetes. The specimen was naive CD4+ T cells from blood. V is TRBV7-2 and J is TRBJ1-1; 10 positions agree with TRBD1. CDR3 sequence reads: CASSSRDRGVAFF. DNA of the CDR3: TGTGCCAGCAGCTCCCGGGACAGGGGTGTGGCTTTCTTT.